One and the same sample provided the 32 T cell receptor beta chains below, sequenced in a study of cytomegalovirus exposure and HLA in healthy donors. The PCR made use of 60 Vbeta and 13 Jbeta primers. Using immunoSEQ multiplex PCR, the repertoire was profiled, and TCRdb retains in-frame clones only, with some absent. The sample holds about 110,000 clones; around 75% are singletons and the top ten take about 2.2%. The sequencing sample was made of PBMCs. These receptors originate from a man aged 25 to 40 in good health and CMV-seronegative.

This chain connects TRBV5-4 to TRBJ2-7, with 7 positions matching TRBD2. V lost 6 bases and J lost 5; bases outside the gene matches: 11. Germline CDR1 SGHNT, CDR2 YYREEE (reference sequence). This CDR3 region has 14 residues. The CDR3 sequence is CASTPGGRLDEQYF. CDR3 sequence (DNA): TGTGCCAGCACCCCAGGCGGGAGACTCGACGAGCAGTACTTC.

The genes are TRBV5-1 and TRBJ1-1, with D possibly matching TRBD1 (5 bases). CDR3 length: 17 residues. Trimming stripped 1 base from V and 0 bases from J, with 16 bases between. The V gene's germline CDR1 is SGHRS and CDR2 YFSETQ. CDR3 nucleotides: TGCGCCAGCAGCTTGTGGTCAGGGCAGTCCGTGAACACTGAAGCTTTCTTT. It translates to CASSLWSGQSVNTEAFF. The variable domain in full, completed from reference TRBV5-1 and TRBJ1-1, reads KAGVTQTPRYLIKTRGQQVTLSCSPISGHRSVSWYQQTPGQGLQFLFEYFSETQRNKGNFPGRFSGRQFSNSRSEMNVSTLELGDSALYLCASSLWSGQSVNTEAFFGQGTRLTVV.

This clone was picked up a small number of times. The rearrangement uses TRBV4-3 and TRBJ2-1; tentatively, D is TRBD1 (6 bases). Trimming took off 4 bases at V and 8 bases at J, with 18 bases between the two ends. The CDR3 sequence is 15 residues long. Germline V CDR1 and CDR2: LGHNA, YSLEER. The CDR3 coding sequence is TGCGCCAGCAGCCCTACACAGGGAGCGTTCTATGAGCAGTTCTTC. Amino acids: CASSPTQGAFYEQFF.

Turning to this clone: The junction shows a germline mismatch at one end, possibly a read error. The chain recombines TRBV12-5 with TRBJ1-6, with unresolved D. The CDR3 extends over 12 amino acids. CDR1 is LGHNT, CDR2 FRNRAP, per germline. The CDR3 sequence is CASALVAGDLHF. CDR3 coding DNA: TGTGCTAGTGCTTTGGTAGCCGGGGACCTCCACTTT.

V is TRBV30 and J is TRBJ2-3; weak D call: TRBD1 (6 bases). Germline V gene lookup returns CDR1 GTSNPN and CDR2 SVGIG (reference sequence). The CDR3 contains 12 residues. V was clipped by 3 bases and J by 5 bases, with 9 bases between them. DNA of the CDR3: TGTGCCTGGAGATTAGGGGGAGATACGCAGTATTTT. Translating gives CAWRLGGDTQYF.

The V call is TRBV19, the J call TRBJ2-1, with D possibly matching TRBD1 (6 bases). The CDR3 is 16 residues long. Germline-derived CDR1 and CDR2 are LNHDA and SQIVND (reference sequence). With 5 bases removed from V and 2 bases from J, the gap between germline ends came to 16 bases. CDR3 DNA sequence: TGTGCCAGTAGTGTCTCCGGGACACGCGCCTACAATGAGCAGTTCTTC. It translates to CASSVSGTRAYNEQFF. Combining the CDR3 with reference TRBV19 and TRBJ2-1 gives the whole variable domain DGGITQSPKYLFRKEGQNVTLSCEQNLNHDAMYWYRQDPGQGLRLIYYSQIVNDFQKGDIAEGYSVSREKKESFPLTVTSAQKNPTAFYLCASSVSGTRAYNEQFFGPGTRLTVL.

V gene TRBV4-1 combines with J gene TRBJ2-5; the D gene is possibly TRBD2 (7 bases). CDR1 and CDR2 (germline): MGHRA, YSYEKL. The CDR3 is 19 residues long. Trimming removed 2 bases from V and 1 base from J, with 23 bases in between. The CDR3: CASSQPGLGQGIPQETQYF. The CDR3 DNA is TGCGCCAGCAGCCAACCCGGACTAGGGCAGGGGATCCCCCAAGAGACCCAGTACTTC.

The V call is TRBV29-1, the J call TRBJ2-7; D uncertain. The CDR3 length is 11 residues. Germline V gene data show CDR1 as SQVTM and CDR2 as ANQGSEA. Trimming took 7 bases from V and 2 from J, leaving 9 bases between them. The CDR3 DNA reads TGCAGCGCCGTACTGACCTACGAGCAGTACTTC. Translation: CSAVLTYEQYF.

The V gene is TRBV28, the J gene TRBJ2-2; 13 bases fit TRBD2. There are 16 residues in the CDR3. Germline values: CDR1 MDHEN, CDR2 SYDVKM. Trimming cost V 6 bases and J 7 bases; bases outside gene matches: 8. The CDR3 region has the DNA TGTGCCAGCAGGTGGACTAGCGGGAGTCAGCACGGGGAGCTGTTTTTT. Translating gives CASRWTSGSQHGELFF.

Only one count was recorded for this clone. This CDR3 reads CASSIAAGRLNTEAFF. As DNA, the CDR3 is TGTGCCAGTAGTATCGCCGCCGGGAGGCTGAACACTGAAGCTTTCTTT. J is TRBJ1-1 and V is TRBV19; D gene ambiguous. The CDR3 loop spans 16 amino acids. The V gene's germline CDR1 is LNHDA and CDR2 SQIVND (reference sequence). Trimming took off 3 bases at V and 0 bases at J, with 14 bases between the two ends.

CDR3 loop: CASSTGQGIQDTQYF. The CDR3 region has the DNA TGTGCCAGCAGCACGGGACAGGGGATTCAGGATACGCAGTATTTT. The chain combines TRBV7-6 with TRBJ2-3; 10 bases fit TRBD1. In germline, CDR1 is SGHVS, CDR2 FNYEAQ. J was trimmed by 6 bases and V by 5 bases; bases with no gene match: 8. This CDR3 is 15 amino acids long.

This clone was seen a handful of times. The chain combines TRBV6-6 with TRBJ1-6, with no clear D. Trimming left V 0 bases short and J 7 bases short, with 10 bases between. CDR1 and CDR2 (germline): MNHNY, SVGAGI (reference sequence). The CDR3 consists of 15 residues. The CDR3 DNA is TGTGCCAGCAGTTACTCCGGGGTAGGGAATTCACCCCTCCACTTT. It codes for CASSYSGVGNSPLHF.

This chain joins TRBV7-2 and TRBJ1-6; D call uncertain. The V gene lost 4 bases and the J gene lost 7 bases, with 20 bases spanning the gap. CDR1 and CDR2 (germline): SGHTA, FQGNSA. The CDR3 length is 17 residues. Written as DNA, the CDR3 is TGTGCCAGCAGCTCCCCTCTCGGCGGCCACCTCAATTCACCCCTCCACTTT. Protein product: CASSSPLGGHLNSPLHF.

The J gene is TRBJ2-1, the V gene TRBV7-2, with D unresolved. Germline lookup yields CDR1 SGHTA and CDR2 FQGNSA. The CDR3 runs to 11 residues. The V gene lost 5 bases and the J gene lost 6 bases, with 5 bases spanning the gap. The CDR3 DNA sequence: TGTGCCAGCAGCCCCATCAATGAGCAGTTCTTC. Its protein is CASSPINEQFF.

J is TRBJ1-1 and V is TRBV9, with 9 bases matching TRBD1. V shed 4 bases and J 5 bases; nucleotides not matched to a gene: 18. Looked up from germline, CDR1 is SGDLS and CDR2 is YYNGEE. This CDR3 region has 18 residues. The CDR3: CASSPGQGSAAVGTEAFF. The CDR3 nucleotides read TGTGCCAGCAGCCCAGGACAGGGGTCGGCGGCGGTCGGAACTGAAGCTTTCTTT.

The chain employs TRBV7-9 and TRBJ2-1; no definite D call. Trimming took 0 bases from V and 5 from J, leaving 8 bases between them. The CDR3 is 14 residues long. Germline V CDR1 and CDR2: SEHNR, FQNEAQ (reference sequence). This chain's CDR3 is CASSLAGFHNEQFF. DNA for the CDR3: TGTGCCAGCAGCTTAGCCGGGTTCCACAATGAGCAGTTCTTC. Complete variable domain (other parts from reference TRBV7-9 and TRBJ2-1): DTGVSQNPRHKITKRGQNVTFRCDPISEHNRLYWYRQTLGQGPEFLTYFQNEAQLEKSRLLSDRFSAERPKGSFSTLEIQRTEQGDSAMYLCASSLAGFHNEQFFGPGTRLTVL.

The CDR3 spells CASSASSGRGETQYF. In DNA form, the CDR3 reads TGTGCCAGCAGCGCGTCTAGCGGGAGGGGAGAGACCCAGTACTTC. V is TRBV9 and J is TRBJ2-5; TRBD2 matches 12 bases. Germline CDR1 is SGDLS and CDR2 is YYNGEE. Trimming cost V 3 bases and J 4 bases; bases outside gene matches: 4. This CDR3 contains 15 residues.

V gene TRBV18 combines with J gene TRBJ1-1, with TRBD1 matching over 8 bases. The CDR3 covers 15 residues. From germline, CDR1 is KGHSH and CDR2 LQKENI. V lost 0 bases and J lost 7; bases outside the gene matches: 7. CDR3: CASSPPRTGTIEAFF. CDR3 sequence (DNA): TGTGCCAGCTCACCACCGCGGACAGGGACGATTGAAGCTTTCTTT.

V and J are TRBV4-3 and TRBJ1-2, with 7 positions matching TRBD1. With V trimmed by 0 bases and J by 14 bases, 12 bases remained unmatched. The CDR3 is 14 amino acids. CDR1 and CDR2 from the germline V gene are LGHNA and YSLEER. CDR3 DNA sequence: TGCGCCAGCAGCCAAGAAGAGGTCAGGACAGGCCGTACCTTC. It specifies CASSQEEVRTGRTF.

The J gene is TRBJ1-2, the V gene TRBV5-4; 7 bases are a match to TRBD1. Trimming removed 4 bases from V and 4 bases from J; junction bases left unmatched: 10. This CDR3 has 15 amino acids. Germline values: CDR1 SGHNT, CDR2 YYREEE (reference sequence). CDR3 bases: TGTGCCAGCAGCCTGGCCACAGGGGTTACCTATGGCTACACCTTC. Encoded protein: CASSLATGVTYGYTF.

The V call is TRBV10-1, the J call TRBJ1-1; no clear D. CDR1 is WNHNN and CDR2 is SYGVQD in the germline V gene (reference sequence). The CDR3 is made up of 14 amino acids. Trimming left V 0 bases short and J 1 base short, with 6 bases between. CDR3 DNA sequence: TGCGCCAGCAGTGAGTCGTCAGAGAACACTGAAGCTTTCTTT. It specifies CASSESSENTEAFF.

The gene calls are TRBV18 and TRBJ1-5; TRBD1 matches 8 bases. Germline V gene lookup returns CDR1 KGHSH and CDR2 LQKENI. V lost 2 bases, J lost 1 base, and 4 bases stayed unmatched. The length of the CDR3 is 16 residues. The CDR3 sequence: CASSPGTGGSNQPQHF. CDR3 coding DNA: TGTGCCAGCTCACCAGGGACAGGAGGGAGCAATCAGCCCCAGCATTTT.

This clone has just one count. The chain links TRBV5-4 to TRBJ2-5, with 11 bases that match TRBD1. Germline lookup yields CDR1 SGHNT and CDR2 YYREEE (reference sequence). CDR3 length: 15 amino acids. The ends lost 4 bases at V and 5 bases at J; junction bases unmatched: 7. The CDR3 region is CASSTWTGGEETQYF. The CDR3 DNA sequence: TGTGCCAGCAGCACCTGGACAGGGGGCGAGGAGACCCAGTACTTC.

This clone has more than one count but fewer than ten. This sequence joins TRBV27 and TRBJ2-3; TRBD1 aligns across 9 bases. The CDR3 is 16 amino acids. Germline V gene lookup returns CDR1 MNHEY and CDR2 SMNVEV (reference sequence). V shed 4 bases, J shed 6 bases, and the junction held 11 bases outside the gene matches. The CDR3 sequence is CASSSDRDRVADTQYF. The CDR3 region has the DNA TGTGCCAGCAGTTCGGACCGGGACAGGGTTGCCGATACGCAGTATTTT.

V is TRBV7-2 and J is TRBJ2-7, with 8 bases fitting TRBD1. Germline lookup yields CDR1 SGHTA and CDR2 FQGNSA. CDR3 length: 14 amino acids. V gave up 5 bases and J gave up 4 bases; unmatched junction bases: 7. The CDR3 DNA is TGTGCCAGCAGCGTCGGACAGGGACTGTACGAGCAGTACTTC. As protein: CASSVGQGLYEQYF.

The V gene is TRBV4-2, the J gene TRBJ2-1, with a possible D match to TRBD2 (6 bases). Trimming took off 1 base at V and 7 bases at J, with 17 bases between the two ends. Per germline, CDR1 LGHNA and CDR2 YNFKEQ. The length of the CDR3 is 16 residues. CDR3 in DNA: TGTGCCAGCAGCCAAGGGGCTAGCGCGGTAGTAAATGAGCAGTTCTTC. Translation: CASSQGASAVVNEQFF.

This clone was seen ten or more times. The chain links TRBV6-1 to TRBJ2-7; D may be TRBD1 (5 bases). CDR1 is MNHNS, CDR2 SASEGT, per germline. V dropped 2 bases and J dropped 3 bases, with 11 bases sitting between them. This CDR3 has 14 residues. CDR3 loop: CASSEQGSYYEQYF. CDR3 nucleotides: TGTGCCAGCAGTGAACAGGGTTCGTACTACGAGCAGTACTTC.

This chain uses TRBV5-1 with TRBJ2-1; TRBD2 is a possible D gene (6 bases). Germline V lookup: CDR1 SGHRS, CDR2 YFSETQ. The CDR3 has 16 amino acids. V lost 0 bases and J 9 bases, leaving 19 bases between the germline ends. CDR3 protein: CASSLDAGLAFSEQFF. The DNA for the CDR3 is TGCGCCAGCAGCTTGGACGCGGGGCTTGCCTTTAGTGAGCAGTTCTTC. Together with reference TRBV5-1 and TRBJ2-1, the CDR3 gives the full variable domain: KAGVTQTPRYLIKTRGQQVTLSCSPISGHRSVSWYQQTPGQGLQFLFEYFSETQRNKGNFPGRFSGRQFSNSRSEMNVSTLELGDSALYLCASSLDAGLAFSEQFFGPGTRLTVL.

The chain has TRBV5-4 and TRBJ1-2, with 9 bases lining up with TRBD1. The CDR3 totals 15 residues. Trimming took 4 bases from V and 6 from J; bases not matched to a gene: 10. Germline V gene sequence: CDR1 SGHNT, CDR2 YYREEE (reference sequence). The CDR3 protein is CASSQPGTGRNGYTF. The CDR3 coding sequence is TGTGCCAGCAGCCAACCTGGGACAGGGCGGAATGGCTACACCTTC.

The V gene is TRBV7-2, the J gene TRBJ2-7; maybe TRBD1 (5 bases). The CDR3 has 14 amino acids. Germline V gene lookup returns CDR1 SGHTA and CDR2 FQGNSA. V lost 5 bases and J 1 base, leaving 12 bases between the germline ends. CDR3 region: CASSPTVYSYEQYF. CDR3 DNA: TGTGCCAGCAGCCCGACAGTATATTCCTACGAGCAGTACTTC.

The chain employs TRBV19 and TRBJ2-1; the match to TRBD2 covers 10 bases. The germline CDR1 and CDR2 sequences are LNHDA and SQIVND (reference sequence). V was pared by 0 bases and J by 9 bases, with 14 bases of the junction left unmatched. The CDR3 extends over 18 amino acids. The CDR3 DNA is TGTGCCAGTAGTATAGATCTATGGGCTAGCGGGAGAGATATTGAGCAGTTCTTC. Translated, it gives CASSIDLWASGRDIEQFF.

The CDR3 reads CASSLGSGMLPQHF. CDR3 DNA sequence: TGCGCCAGCAGCTTGGGGTCAGGGATGTTGCCCCAGCATTTT. This chain connects TRBV5-1 to TRBJ1-5, with D tentatively TRBD1 (5 bases). Germline CDR1 SGHRS, CDR2 YFSETQ. The V gene lost 0 bases and the J gene lost 9 bases, with 13 bases spanning the gap. The CDR3 sequence is 14 residues long.